The 23 T cell receptor beta chains reported below all come from one sample, sequenced in a study of T cell changes during pregnancy in multiple sclerosis. Assay used: immunoSEQ multiplex PCR; TCRdb lists only in-frame clones, some missing. The sample lists roughly 76,000 clones; about 93% were seen once. Sequences were derived from CD4+ T cells from peripheral blood mononuclear cells, sampled in the second trimester of pregnancy. Receptor source: a female donor with multiple sclerosis, enrolled in a pregnancy study.

A single count supports this clone. This chain links TRBV28 with TRBJ2-7; no clear D. V lost 2 bases to trimming and J lost 5 bases, with 10 bases between them. Germline CDR1 reads MDHEN; CDR2 reads SYDVKM. The CDR3 runs to 13 residues. The CDR3 bases are TGTGCCAGCAGTTTACAGGATCGCCACGAGCAGTACTTC. It yields the protein CASSLQDRHEQYF.

This CDR3 is CASSINSLTGELFF. The CDR3 coding sequence is TGTGCCAGTAGTATTAACAGCCTCACCGGGGAGCTGTTTTTT. The V call is TRBV19, the J call TRBJ2-2; no reliable D call. Trimming cost V 3 bases and J 4 bases, with 9 bases left between them. This CDR3 spans 14 amino acids. CDR1 LNHDA and CDR2 SQIVND come from the germline V gene (reference sequence).

V is TRBV27 and J is TRBJ2-5; D perhaps matches TRBD1 (6 bases). Trimming removed 3 bases at V and 5 bases at J, with 13 bases between. The CDR3 has 14 amino acids. CDR1 MNHEY and CDR2 SMNVEV come from the germline V gene (reference sequence). CDR3 sequence reads: CASSFTGYGETQYF. The CDR3 bases are TGTGCCAGCAGTTTTACAGGGTATGGTGAGACCCAGTACTTC.

The chain recombines TRBV9 with TRBJ2-5; 11 bases match TRBD2. V gave up 2 bases and J gave up 7 bases; unmatched junction bases: 7. Germline V gives CDR1 SGDLS, CDR2 YYNGEE. The CDR3 length is 15 residues. CDR3 protein: CASSVLSGGAATQYF. As DNA, the CDR3 is TGTGCCAGCAGCGTCCTTAGCGGGGGGGCCGCGACCCAGTACTTC.

The CDR3, as DNA: TGTGCCAGCAGTGGGGGGCTTTTAAACACCGGGGAGCTGTTTTTT. Translated: CASSGGLLNTGELFF. The chain joins TRBV25-1 to TRBJ2-2, with D perhaps TRBD1 (6 bases). Germline-derived CDR1 and CDR2 are MGHDK and SYGVNS. The CDR3 spans 15 residues. The V gene lost 4 bases and the J gene lost 2 bases, with 11 bases spanning the gap.

The CDR3, as DNA: TGTGCCAGCAGCTTAGCTTTCAAGGGCAGGGGATGGTACGAGCAGTACTTC. It is translated as CASSLAFKGRGWYEQYF. V and J are TRBV7-6 and TRBJ2-7, with D possibly matching TRBD1 (6 bases). CDR3 length: 17 amino acids. The germline V and J ends were trimmed by 0 bases and 4 bases, with 19 bases remaining between them. In germline, CDR1 is SGHVS, CDR2 FNYEAQ.

The chain is built from TRBV7-9 and TRBJ2-1, with a weak D call TRBD1 (6 bases). V was shortened by 2 bases and J by 5 bases, with 16 bases between the two germline ends. The CDR3 is 16 amino acids. Germline V gives CDR1 SEHNR, CDR2 FQNEAQ (reference sequence). This chain's CDR3 is CASSLLSGRGDNEQFF. The CDR3 nucleotides read TGTGCCAGCAGCTTACTGTCGGGCAGGGGAGACAATGAGCAGTTCTTC.

This clone was recorded a few times. V is TRBV7-9 and J is TRBJ1-6; D gene uncertain. The CDR3 sequence is 13 residues long. Germline V gene sequence: CDR1 SEHNR, CDR2 FQNEAQ (reference sequence). V lost 1 base to trimming and J lost 9 bases, with 7 bases between them. CDR3: CASSLDNISPLHF. CDR3 nucleotide sequence: TGTGCCAGCAGCTTAGATAATATTTCACCCCTCCACTTT.

V usage is TRBV5-1 and J usage is TRBJ2-3; D is perhaps TRBD1 (5 bases). V shed 0 bases and J shed 4 bases, with 12 bases lying between them. The CDR3 length is 15 residues. CDR1 and CDR2 (germline): SGHRS, YFSETQ. The CDR3 loop reads CASSLDPRAPDTQYF. The CDR3, as DNA: TGCGCCAGCAGCTTGGATCCCAGGGCCCCAGATACGCAGTATTTT.

The chain uses TRBV7-9 and TRBJ1-4, with TRBD1 as a possible D gene (6 bases). The V end was cut by 3 bases, the J end by 10 bases, with 15 bases between. CDR3 length: 14 residues. CDR1 and CDR2 (germline): SEHNR, FQNEAQ (reference sequence). CDR3 sequence reads: CASSFLTGEGKLFF. CDR3 nucleotide sequence: TGTGCCAGCAGCTTTTTGACAGGAGAGGGAAAACTGTTTTTT.

The table lists this clone with a count of one. The chain combines TRBV6-6 with TRBJ2-7; D is uncertain. Deletions cut 6 bases from V and 3 bases from J, with 6 bases between. The CDR3 consists of 11 residues. The germline V gene has CDR1 MNHNY and CDR2 SVGAGI (reference sequence). This CDR3 reads CASSRDYEQYF. The CDR3 DNA sequence: TGTGCCAGCAGCCGAGACTACGAGCAGTACTTC.

The chain carries TRBV7-2 and TRBJ2-1; 9 bases fit TRBD1. Germline assignment: CDR1 SGHTA and CDR2 FQGNSA. The length of the CDR3 is 18 residues. J gave up 2 bases and V 0 bases, and 8 bases lay outside the gene matches. The CDR3 sequence is CASSLALTGGFPYNEQFF. DNA for the CDR3: TGTGCCAGCAGCTTAGCGCTAACAGGGGGCTTCCCCTACAATGAGCAGTTCTTC.

The chain recombines TRBV19 with TRBJ1-1; 10 bases match TRBD1. CDR1 and CDR2 (germline): LNHDA, SQIVND (reference sequence). There are 17 residues in the CDR3. The junction had 11 bases not matched to a gene; V was cut back by 6 bases and J by 1 base. DNA of the CDR3: TGTGCCAGTAGCCTTGGAAAGGGACAGGGGAGGAACACTGAAGCTTTCTTT. It translates to CASSLGKGQGRNTEAFF.

The gene calls are TRBV18 and TRBJ2-5; 15 nucleotides match TRBD2. The germline V gene has CDR1 KGHSH and CDR2 LQKENI. Trimming cost V 6 bases and J 4 bases; bases outside gene matches: 3. The CDR3 has 15 amino acids. In DNA form, the CDR3 reads TGTGCCAGCTCGCCGGGACTAGCGGGAGGAGAGACCCAGTACTTC. Amino acids: CASSPGLAGGETQYF. Combining the CDR3 with reference TRBV18 and TRBJ2-5 gives the whole variable domain NAGVMQNPRHLVRRRGQEARLRCSPMKGHSHVYWYRQLPEEGLKFMVYLQKENIIDESGMPKERFSAEFPKEGPSILRIQQVVRGDSAAYFCASSPGLAGGETQYFGPGTRLLVL.

The chain has TRBV28 and TRBJ2-3; D remains unclear. Germline V lookup: CDR1 MDHEN, CDR2 SYDVKM. V was clipped by 6 bases and J by 0 bases, with 7 bases between them. CDR3 length: 13 amino acids. This chain's CDR3 is CASSLSSTDTQYF. Here the CDR3 DNA reads TGTGCCAGCAGCCTGAGTAGCACAGATACGCAGTATTTT. The full variable domain, its missing parts supplied by reference TRBV28 and TRBJ2-3, is DVKVTQSSRYLVKRTGEKVFLECVQDMDHENMFWYRQDPGLGLRLIYFSYDVKMKEKGDIPEGYSVSREKKERFSLILESASTNQTSMYLCASSLSSTDTQYFGPGTRLTVL.

The chain is built from TRBV5-4 and TRBJ1-1, with D tentatively TRBD1 (6 bases). Germline V gives CDR1 SGHNT, CDR2 YYREEE (reference sequence). Trimming stripped 2 bases from V and 0 bases from J, with 11 bases between. This CDR3 contains 15 residues. CDR3 amino acids: CASSLEGVVNTEAFF. CDR3 nucleotides: TGTGCCAGCAGCTTAGAGGGGGTTGTGAACACTGAAGCTTTCTTT.

J is TRBJ1-4 and V is TRBV27; D is unresolved. Germline V gene data show CDR1 as MNHEY and CDR2 as SMNVEV (reference sequence). Trimming took 2 bases from V and 7 from J, leaving 17 bases between them. The CDR3 covers 16 residues. This CDR3 is CASSLRSSGFTEKLFF. In nucleotides, the CDR3 is TGTGCCAGCAGTTTACGTAGTTCCGGGTTTACTGAAAAACTGTTTTTT.

The chain recombines TRBV7-3 with TRBJ2-3; 7 nucleotides match TRBD2. This CDR3 spans 14 amino acids. The germline V gene encodes CDR1 SGHTA and CDR2 FQGTGA. After removal of 5 bases from V and 3 bases from J, the junction contained 5 bases not matched to a gene. The CDR3 nucleotides read TGTGCCAGCAGCCCCGGCGGGAGAACAGATACGCAGTATTTT. Residues: CASSPGGRTDTQYF.

V is TRBV5-6 and J is TRBJ2-5, with 7 bases lining up with TRBD1. Unmatched junction bases numbered 16, after V lost 4 bases and J lost 4 bases. CDR3 length equals 17 residues. Per the germline V gene, CDR1 is SGHDT and CDR2 is YYEEEE. The CDR3, as DNA: TGTGCCAGCAGCCCCCGACAGGGCGCTACCCGGGGAGAGACCCAGTACTTC. Its protein is CASSPRQGATRGETQYF. Using reference TRBV5-6 and TRBJ2-5 for the parts outside the CDR3, the full variable domain is DAGVTQSPTHLIKTRGQQVTLRCSPKSGHDTVSWYQQALGQGPQFIFQYYEEEERQRGNFPDRFSGHQFPNYSSELNVNALLLGDSALYLCASSPRQGATRGETQYFGPGTRLLVL.

V gene TRBV9 combines with J gene TRBJ2-7, with D perhaps matching TRBD1 (6 bases). Germline assignment: CDR1 SGDLS and CDR2 YYNGEE. The CDR3 has 16 residues. V lost 0 bases and J 6 bases, leaving 19 bases between the germline ends. As DNA, the CDR3 is TGTGCCAGCAGCGTAGTCCAGGGGACGTCCGTCGGCGAGCAGTACTTC. This sequence encodes CASSVVQGTSVGEQYF.

The chain is built from TRBV30 and TRBJ1-1; the D gene is possibly TRBD1 (5 bases). CDR1 GTSNPN and CDR2 SVGIG come from the germline V gene (reference sequence). The V gene lost 0 bases and the J gene lost 9 bases, with 8 bases spanning the gap. The CDR3 contains 11 residues. CDR3 coding DNA: TGTGCCTGGAGTGTAAAGGACAAAGCTTTCTTT. Translated, it gives CAWSVKDKAFF. Full variable domain (outside the CDR3, taken from reference TRBV30 and TRBJ1-1): SQTIHQWPATLVQPVGSPLSLECTVEGTSNPNLYWYRQAAGRGLQLLFYSVGIGQISSEVPQNLSASRPQDRQFILSSKKLLLSDSGFYLCAWSVKDKAFFGQGTRLTVV.

The chain couples TRBV6-1 to TRBJ2-6; D perhaps matches TRBD1 (5 bases). This CDR3 is built from 16 residues. V was trimmed by 3 bases and J by 2 bases, leaving 11 bases between them. Germline CDR1 is MNHNS and CDR2 is SASEGT. The CDR3 protein is CASSDRVGTGANVLTF. The CDR3 bases are TGTGCCAGCAGTGACAGGGTAGGGACTGGGGCCAACGTCCTGACTTTC.

V gene TRBV7-9 combines with J gene TRBJ1-2; TRBD1 matches at 7 bases. Germline-derived CDR1 and CDR2 are SEHNR and FQNEAQ (reference sequence). This CDR3 is 16 amino acids long. V shed 0 bases, J shed 4 bases, and the junction held 8 bases outside the gene matches. The CDR3 loop reads CASSLAQTGLAYGYTF. Written as DNA, the CDR3 is TGTGCCAGCAGCTTAGCCCAGACAGGGCTTGCCTATGGCTACACCTTC.